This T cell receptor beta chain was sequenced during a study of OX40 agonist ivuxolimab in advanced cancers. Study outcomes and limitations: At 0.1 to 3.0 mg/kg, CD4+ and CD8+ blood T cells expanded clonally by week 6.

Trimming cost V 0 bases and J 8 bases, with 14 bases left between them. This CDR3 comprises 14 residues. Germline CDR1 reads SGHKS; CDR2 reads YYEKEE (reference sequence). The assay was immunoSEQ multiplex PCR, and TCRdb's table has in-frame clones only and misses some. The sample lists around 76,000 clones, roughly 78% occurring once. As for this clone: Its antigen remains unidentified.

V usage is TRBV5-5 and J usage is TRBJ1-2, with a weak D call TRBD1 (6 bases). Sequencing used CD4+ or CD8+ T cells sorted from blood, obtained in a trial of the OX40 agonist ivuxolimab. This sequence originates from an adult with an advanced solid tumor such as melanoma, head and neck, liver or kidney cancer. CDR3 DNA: TGTGCCAGCAGCTTGGCGGCAGGGGTGGAGGGCTACACCTTC. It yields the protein CASSLAAGVEGYTF.